This TCR beta chain stems from a study of graft-versus-host responses after intestinal transplantation. Study as a whole: Tacrolimus and steroids were given for around 3 years to all recipients after anti-thymocyte globulin induction.

From germline, CDR1 is MNHEY and CDR2 SMNVEV (reference sequence). Trimming at V came to 6 bases and at J to 10 bases, leaving 8 bases not matched to a gene. The length of the CDR3 is 14 residues. TCRdb's table, derived via immunoSEQ multiplex PCR, lists solely in-frame clones and lacks some. The sample carries 3,500 to 5,000 clones, roughly 85% recorded once. Processed graft tissue released its intraepithelial and lamina propria lymphocytes. This material consisted of ileum tissue, taken roughly 660 days after intestinal transplant. The V and J genes are TRBV27 and TRBJ1-6, with 8 bases fitting TRBD1. The source of this sequence is a human patient who received an intestinal transplant, so some T cells may come from the graft donor. The CDR3 spells CASRLQGVGSPLHF. For the CDR3, the DNA is TGTGCCAGCAGACTACAGGGGGTGGGATCACCCCTCCACTTT.